The 9 T cell receptor beta chains in this list originate from one sample, sequenced in a study of shared clonotypes between healthy human individuals. Profiling relied on immunoSEQ multiplex PCR, and the TCRdb table lists in-frame clones only, not all of them. The table records about 1.5 million clones, nearly 99% of them present only once. The specimen was naive CD4+ T cells sorted from blood. The subset was: CD45RA+ positively selected. The receptors stem from a man aged 25 to 40 in good health.

The chain couples TRBV27 to TRBJ2-3; no reliable D call. CDR1 is MNHEY, CDR2 SMNVEV, per germline (reference sequence). The length of the CDR3 is 14 residues. V was clipped by 2 bases and J by 0 bases, with 6 bases between them. CDR3 DNA sequence: TGTGCCAGCAGTTTAGACGGAAGCACAGATACGCAGTATTTT. It translates to CASSLDGSTDTQYF.

This chain links TRBV28 with TRBJ2-7, with TRBD1 matching over 11 bases. Germline assignment: CDR1 MDHEN and CDR2 SYDVKM. Trimming took 3 bases from V and 1 from J; bases not matched to a gene: 11. This CDR3 comprises 18 residues. This CDR3 reads CASSFLWTGGYMSYEQYF. CDR3 nucleotide sequence: TGTGCCAGCAGTTTTCTCTGGACAGGGGGCTACATGTCCTACGAGCAGTACTTC.

DNA of the CDR3: TGTGCCTGGAGTGTAAGGCAGGCAGAGACCCAGTACTTC. It translates to CAWSVRQAETQYF. The gene calls are TRBV30 and TRBJ2-5; no clear D. V was clipped by 0 bases and J by 4 bases, with 9 bases between them. The CDR3 is 13 amino acids. The V gene's germline CDR1 is GTSNPN and CDR2 SVGIG (reference sequence).

The V and J genes are TRBV7-9 and TRBJ2-7, with D unresolved. The V gene's germline CDR1 is SEHNR and CDR2 FQNEAQ (reference sequence). Trimming cost V 1 base and J 1 base, with 11 bases left between them. This CDR3 is built from 15 residues. Here the CDR3 reads CASSLVLSESYEQYF. CDR3 nucleotide sequence: TGTGCCAGCAGCTTAGTTTTGTCAGAATCCTACGAGCAGTACTTC.

V usage is TRBV27 and J usage is TRBJ2-1, with 9 bases aligning to TRBD2. J was trimmed by 3 bases and V by 7 bases; bases with no gene match: 4. Per the germline V gene, CDR1 is MNHEY and CDR2 is SMNVEV (reference sequence). This CDR3 contains 14 residues. CDR3 sequence (DNA): TGTGCCAGCAAATATAGCGGGAGCTACAATGAGCAGTTCTTC. This sequence encodes CASKYSGSYNEQFF.

A note on this clone: The same CDR3 arises from other DNA sequences in this sample as well. The chain is built from TRBV7-3 and TRBJ2-3; 9 nucleotides match TRBD1. Germline lookup yields CDR1 SGHTA and CDR2 FQGTGA. The CDR3 spans 14 residues. V trimming: 5 bases; J trimming: 3 bases; junction bases outside the gene matches: 3. Written as DNA, the CDR3 is TGTGCCAGCAGCCCGACAGGGGGAACAGATACGCAGTATTTT. Residues: CASSPTGGTDTQYF.

The rearrangement links TRBV5-1 to TRBJ1-2; TRBD1 agrees at 7 bases. Germline CDR1 reads SGHRS; CDR2 reads YFSETQ. The CDR3 consists of 14 residues. V lost 5 bases, J lost 3 bases, and 7 bases stayed unmatched. The CDR3 loop is CASRMTGSDYGYTF. The CDR3 DNA reads TGCGCCAGCAGGATGACAGGGTCGGACTATGGCTACACCTTC. The full variable domain, in which reference TRBV5-1 and TRBJ1-2 provide the parts outside the CDR3, is KAGVTQTPRYLIKTRGQQVTLSCSPISGHRSVSWYQQTPGQGLQFLFEYFSETQRNKGNFPGRFSGRQFSNSRSEMNVSTLELGDSALYLCASRMTGSDYGYTFGSGTRLTVV.

The chain links TRBV7-9 to TRBJ2-7, with TRBD2 matching 9 bases. Losses at the gene ends were 5 bases for V and 3 bases for J; bases not matched to a gene: 8. Germline values: CDR1 SEHNR, CDR2 FQNEAQ (reference sequence). The CDR3 contains 15 residues. The CDR3 DNA reads TGTGCCAGCAGCCTGGGACTAGCAGTCGGCTACGAGCAGTACTTC. It specifies CASSLGLAVGYEQYF. The whole variable domain, filled in from reference TRBV7-9 and TRBJ2-7, reads DTGVSQNPRHKITKRGQNVTFRCDPISEHNRLYWYRQTLGQGPEFLTYFQNEAQLEKSRLLSDRFSAERPKGSFSTLEIQRTEQGDSAMYLCASSLGLAVGYEQYFGPGTRLTVT.

The rearrangement uses TRBV18 and TRBJ1-1; D gene uncertain. Trimming shortened V by 4 bases and J by 4 bases, and 13 bases separated the two germline ends. Germline values: CDR1 KGHSH, CDR2 LQKENI. The CDR3 covers 14 residues. The CDR3 DNA reads TGTGCCAGCTCACACGGACCCCTGGGCACTGAAGCTTTCTTT. Its protein product is CASSHGPLGTEAFF.